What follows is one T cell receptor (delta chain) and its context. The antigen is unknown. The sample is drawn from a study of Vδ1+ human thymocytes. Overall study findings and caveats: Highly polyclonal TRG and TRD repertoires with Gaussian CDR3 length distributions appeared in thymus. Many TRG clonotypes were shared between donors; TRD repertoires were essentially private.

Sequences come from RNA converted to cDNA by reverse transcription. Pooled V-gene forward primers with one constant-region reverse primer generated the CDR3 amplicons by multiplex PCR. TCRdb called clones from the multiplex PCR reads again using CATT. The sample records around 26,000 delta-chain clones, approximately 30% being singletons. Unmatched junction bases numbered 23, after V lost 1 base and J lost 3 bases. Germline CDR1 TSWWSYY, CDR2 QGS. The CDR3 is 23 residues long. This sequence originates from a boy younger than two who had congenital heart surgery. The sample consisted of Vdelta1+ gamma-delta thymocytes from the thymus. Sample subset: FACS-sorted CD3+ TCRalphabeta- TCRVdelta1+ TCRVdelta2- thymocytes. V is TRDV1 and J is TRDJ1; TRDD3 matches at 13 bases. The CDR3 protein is CALGEQGAHRTGGYAGWADKLIF. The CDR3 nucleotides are TGTGCTCTTGGGGAACAGGGCGCACATCGTACTGGGGGATACGCCGGTTGGGCCGATAAACTCATCTTT.